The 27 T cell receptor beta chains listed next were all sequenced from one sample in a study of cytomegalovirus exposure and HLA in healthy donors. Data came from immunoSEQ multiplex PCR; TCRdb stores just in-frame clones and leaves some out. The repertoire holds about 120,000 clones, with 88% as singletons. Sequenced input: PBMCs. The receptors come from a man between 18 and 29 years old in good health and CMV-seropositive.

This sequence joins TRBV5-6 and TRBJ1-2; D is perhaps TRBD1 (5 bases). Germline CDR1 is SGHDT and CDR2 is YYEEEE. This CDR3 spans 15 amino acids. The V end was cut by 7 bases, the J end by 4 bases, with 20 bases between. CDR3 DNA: TGTGCCAGCGGATTAGGGGATGACAGACTCTATGGCTACACCTTC. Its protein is CASGLGDDRLYGYTF.

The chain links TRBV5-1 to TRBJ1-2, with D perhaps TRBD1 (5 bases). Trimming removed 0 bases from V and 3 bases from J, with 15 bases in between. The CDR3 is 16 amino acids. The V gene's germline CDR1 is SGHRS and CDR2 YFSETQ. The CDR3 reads CASSLAGDPGDYGYTF. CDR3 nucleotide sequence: TGCGCCAGCAGCTTGGCGGGCGATCCGGGGGACTATGGCTACACCTTC.

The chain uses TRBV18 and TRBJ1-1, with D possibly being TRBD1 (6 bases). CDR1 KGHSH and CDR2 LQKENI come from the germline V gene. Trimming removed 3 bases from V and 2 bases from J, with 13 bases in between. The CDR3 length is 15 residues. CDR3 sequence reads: CASSPWRTVNTEAFF. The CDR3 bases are TGTGCCAGCTCACCTTGGAGGACAGTTAACACTGAAGCTTTCTTT.

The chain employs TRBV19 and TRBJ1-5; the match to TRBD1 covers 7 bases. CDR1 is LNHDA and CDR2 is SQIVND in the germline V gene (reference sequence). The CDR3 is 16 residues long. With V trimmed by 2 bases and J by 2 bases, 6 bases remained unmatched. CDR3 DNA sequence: TGTGCCAGTAGTATAATTTTCGGGACAGGCAATCAGCCCCAGCATTTT. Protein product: CASSIIFGTGNQPQHF. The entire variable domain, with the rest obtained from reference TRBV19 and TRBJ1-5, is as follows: DGGITQSPKYLFRKEGQNVTLSCEQNLNHDAMYWYRQDPGQGLRLIYYSQIVNDFQKGDIAEGYSVSREKKESFPLTVTSAQKNPTAFYLCASSIIFGTGNQPQHFGDGTRLSIL.

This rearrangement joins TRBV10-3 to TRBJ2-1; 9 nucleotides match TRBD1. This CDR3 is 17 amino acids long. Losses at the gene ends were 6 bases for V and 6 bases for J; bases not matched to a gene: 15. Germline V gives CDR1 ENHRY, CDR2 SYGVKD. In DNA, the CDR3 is TGTGCCATCAGCTCTCTGGCGGGACAGGGTTCGTTCAATGAGCAGTTCTTC. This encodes CAISSLAGQGSFNEQFF.

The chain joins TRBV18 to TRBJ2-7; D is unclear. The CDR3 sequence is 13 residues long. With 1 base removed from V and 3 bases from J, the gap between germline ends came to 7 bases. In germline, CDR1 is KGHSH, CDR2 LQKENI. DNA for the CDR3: TGTGCCAGCTCACCACTACCCAGCTACGAGCAGTACTTC. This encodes CASSPLPSYEQYF.

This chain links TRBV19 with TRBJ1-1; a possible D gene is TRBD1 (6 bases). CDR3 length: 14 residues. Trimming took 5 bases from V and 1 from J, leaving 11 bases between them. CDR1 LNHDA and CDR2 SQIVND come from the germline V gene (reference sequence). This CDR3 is CASSFGGPNTEAFF. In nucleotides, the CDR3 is TGTGCCAGTAGTTTCGGGGGGCCGAACACTGAAGCTTTCTTT.

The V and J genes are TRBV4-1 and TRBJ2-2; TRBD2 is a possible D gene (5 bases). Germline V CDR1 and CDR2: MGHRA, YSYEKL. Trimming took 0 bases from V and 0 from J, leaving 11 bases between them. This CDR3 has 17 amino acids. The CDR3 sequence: CASSQEVRGSNTGELFF. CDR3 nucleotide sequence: TGCGCCAGCAGCCAAGAAGTACGGGGATCGAACACCGGGGAGCTGTTTTTT.

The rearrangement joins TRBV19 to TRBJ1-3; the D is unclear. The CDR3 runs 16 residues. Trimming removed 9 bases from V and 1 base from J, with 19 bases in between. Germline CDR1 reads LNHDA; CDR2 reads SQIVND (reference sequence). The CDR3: CASLSARGGSGNTIYF. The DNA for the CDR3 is TGTGCCAGCCTCAGTGCCCGGGGAGGATCTGGAAACACCATATATTTT.

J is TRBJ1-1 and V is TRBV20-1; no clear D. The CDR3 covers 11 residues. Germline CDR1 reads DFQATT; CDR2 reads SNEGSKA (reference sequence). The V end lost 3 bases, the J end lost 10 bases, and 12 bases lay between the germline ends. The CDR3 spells CSASTLPRAFF. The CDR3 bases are TGCAGTGCTAGTACCCTGCCGAGAGCTTTCTTT.

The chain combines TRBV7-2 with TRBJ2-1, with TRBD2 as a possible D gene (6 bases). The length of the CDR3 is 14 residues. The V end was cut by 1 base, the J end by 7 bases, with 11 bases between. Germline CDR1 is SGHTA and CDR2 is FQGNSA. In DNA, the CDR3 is TGTGCCAGCAGCTTAGAACTAGCCCGAAATGAGCAGTTCTTC. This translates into CASSLELARNEQFF.

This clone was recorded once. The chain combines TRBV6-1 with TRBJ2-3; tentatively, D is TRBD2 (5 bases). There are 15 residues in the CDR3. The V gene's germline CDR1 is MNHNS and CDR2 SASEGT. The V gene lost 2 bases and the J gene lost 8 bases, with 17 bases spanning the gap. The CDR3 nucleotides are TGTGCCAGCAGTGAACGGCTAGCCGTTAGTAGTACGCAGTATTTT. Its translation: CASSERLAVSSTQYF.

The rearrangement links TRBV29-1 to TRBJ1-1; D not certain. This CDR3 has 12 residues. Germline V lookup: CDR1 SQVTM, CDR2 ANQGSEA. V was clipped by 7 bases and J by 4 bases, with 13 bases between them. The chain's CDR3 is CSAQNSGTEAFF. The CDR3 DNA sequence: TGCAGCGCGCAGAATTCGGGCACTGAAGCTTTCTTT.

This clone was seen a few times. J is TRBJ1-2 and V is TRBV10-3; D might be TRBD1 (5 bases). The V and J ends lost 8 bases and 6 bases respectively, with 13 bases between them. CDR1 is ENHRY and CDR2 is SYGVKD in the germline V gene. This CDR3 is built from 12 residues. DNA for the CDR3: TGTGCCATCTCAGGGACGGGAGATGGCTACACCTTC. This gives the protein CAISGTGDGYTF.

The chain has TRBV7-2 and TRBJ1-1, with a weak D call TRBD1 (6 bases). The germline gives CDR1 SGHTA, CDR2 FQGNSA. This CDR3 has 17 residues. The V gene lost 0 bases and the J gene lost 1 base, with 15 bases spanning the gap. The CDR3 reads CASSLAPDSYQNTEAFF. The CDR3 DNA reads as TGTGCCAGCAGCTTAGCCCCGGACAGCTACCAGAACACTGAAGCTTTCTTT.

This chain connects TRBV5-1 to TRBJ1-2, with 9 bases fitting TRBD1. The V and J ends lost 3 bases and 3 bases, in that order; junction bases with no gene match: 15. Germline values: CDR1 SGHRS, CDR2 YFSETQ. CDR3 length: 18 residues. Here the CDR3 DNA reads TGCGCCAGCAGCTGGGCCCGGGACAGGGTCGCCCTCGACTATGGCTACACCTTC. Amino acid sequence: CASSWARDRVALDYGYTF. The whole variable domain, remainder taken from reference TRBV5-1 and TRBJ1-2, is KAGVTQTPRYLIKTRGQQVTLSCSPISGHRSVSWYQQTPGQGLQFLFEYFSETQRNKGNFPGRFSGRQFSNSRSEMNVSTLELGDSALYLCASSWARDRVALDYGYTFGSGTRLTVV.

The CDR3 loop is CASSQMTATGELFF. The CDR3 DNA sequence: TGCGCCAGCAGTCAGATGACAGCCACCGGGGAGCTGTTTTTT. This rearrangement joins TRBV10-1 to TRBJ2-2; D may be TRBD1 (5 bases). The CDR3 has 14 amino acids. V dropped 5 bases and J dropped 4 bases, with 11 bases sitting between them. The germline CDR1 and CDR2 sequences are WNHNN and SYGVQD (reference sequence).

CDR3 in amino acids: CASSEQGRAYGYTF. The CDR3 coding sequence is TGTGCCAGCAGTGAACAGGGCCGAGCCTATGGCTACACCTTC. The rearrangement joins TRBV6-1 to TRBJ1-2, with D tentatively TRBD1 (5 bases). The V end was cut by 2 bases, the J end by 4 bases, with 11 bases between. There are 14 residues in the CDR3. Germline V CDR1 and CDR2: MNHNS, SASEGT.

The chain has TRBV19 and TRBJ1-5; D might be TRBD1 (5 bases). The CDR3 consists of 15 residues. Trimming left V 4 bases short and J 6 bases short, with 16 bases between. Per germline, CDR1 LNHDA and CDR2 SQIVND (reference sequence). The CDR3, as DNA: TGTGCCAGTAGTAGATATAGTAGGGGCCCTCAGCCCCAGCATTTT. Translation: CASSRYSRGPQPQHF.

CDR3: CASSPAGLVLYEQYF. The DNA of the CDR3 is TGTGCCAGCAGCCCGGCGGGACTAGTGCTGTACGAGCAGTACTTC. The rearrangement joins TRBV7-8 to TRBJ2-7; 8 nucleotides match TRBD2. CDR1 SGHVS and CDR2 FQNEAQ come from the germline V gene. V shed 5 bases, J shed 4 bases, and the junction held 10 bases outside the gene matches. The CDR3 runs 15 residues. The full variable domain, completed using reference TRBV7-8 and TRBJ2-7, is GAGVSQSPRYKVAKRGQDVALRCDPISGHVSLFWYQQALGQGPEFLTYFQNEAQLDKSGLPSDRFFAERPEGSVSTLKIQRTQQEDSAVYLCASSPAGLVLYEQYFGPGTRLTVT.

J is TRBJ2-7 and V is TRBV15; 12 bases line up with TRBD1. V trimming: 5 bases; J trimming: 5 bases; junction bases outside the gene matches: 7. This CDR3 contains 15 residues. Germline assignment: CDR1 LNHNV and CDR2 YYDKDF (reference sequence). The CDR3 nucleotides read TGTGCCACCAGCCTTGGGGGACAGGGGGCCGACGAGCAGTACTTC. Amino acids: CATSLGGQGADEQYF. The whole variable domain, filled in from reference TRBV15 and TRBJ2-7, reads DAMVIQNPRYQVTQFGKPVTLSCSQTLNHNVMYWYQQKSSQAPKLLFHYYDKDFNNEADTPDNFQSRRPNTSFCFLDIRSPGLGDTAMYLCATSLGGQGADEQYFGPGTRLTVT.

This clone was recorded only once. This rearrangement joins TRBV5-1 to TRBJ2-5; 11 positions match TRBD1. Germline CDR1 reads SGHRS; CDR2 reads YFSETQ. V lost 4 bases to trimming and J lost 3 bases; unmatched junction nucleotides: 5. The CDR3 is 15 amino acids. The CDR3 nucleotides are TGCGCCAGCAGCCGGGGACAGGGGGAGAAAGAGACCCAGTACTTC. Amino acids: CASSRGQGEKETQYF.

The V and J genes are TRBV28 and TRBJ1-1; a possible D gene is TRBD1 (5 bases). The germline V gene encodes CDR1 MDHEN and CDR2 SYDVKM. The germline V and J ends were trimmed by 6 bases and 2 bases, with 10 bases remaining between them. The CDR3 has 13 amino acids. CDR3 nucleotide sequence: TGTGCCAGCAGCTATGACAGTAACACTGAAGCTTTCTTT. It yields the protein CASSYDSNTEAFF.

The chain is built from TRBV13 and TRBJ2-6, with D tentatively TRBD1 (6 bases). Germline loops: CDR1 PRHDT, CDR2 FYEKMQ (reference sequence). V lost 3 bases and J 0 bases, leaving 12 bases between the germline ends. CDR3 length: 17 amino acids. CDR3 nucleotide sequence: TGTGCCAGCAGCTTGGCGACAGGCCGCTCTGGGGCCAACGTCCTGACTTTC. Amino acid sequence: CASSLATGRSGANVLTF.

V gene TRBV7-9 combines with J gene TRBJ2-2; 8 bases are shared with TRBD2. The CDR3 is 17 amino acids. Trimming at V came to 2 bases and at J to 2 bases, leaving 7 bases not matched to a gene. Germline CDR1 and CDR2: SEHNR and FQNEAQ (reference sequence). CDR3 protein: CASSLILAASNTGELFF. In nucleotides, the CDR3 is TGTGCCAGCAGCTTAATACTAGCGGCCAGTAACACCGGGGAGCTGTTTTTT.

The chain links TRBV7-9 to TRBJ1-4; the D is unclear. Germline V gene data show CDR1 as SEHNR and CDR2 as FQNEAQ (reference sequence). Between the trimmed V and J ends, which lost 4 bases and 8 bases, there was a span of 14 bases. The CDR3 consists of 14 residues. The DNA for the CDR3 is TGTGCCAGCAGCTCCCCCGGACGCGGGGAAAAACTGTTTTTT. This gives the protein CASSSPGRGEKLFF.

The CDR3 sequence is CASSRRTARLDQPQHF. In nucleotides, the CDR3 is TGTGCCAGTAGTAGGCGGACAGCCCGGTTGGATCAGCCCCAGCATTTT. The chain links TRBV19 to TRBJ1-5, with D perhaps matching TRBD1 (6 bases). Per germline, CDR1 LNHDA and CDR2 SQIVND (reference sequence). The CDR3 consists of 16 residues. The V and J ends lost 4 bases and 5 bases respectively, with 18 bases between them.